The sample holds one count of the clone carrying this T cell receptor (beta chain). These data come from a study of shared clonotypes between healthy human individuals. The CDR3 has 13 residues. Germline values: CDR1 MNHNY, CDR2 SVGAGI (reference sequence). Trimming shortened V by 5 bases and J by 3 bases, and 10 bases separated the two germline ends. Measured with immunoSEQ multiplex PCR; TCRdb has only the in-frame clones, and not every one. The repertoire holds approximately 460,000 clones, with 60% to 80% as singletons. This clonotype was obtained from a woman aged 40-49 years in good health. Some clones in this sample may be carry-over from other donors' samples. The genes are TRBV6-6 and TRBJ1-1, with D tentatively TRBD1 (5 bases). Sequenced: PBMCs. The CDR3 DNA follows: TGTGCCAGCAGTGTGACAGCGGACACTGAAGCTTTCTTT. Amino acids: CASSVTADTEAFF.